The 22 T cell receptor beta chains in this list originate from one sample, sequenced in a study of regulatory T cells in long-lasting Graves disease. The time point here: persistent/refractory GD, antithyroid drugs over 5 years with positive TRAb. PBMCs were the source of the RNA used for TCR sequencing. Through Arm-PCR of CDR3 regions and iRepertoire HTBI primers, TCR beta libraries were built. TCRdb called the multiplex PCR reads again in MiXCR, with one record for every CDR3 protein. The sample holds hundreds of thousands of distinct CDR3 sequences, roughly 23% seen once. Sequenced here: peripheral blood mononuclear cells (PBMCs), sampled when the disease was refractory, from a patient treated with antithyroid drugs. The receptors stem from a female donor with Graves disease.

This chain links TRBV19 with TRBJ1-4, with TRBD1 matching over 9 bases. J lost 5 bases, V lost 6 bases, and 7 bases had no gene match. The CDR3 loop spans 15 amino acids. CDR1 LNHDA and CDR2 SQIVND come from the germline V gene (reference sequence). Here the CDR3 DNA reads TGTGCCAGTAGACCGGCCGGGACAGGGAATGAAAAACTGTTTTTT. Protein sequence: CASRPAGTGNEKLFF.

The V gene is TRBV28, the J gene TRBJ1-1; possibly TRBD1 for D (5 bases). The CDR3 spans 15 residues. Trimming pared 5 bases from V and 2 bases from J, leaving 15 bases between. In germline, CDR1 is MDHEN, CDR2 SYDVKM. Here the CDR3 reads CASSAGLGRNTEAFF. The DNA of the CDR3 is TGTGCCAGCAGTGCGGGGCTAGGACGCAACACTGAAGCTTTCTTT.

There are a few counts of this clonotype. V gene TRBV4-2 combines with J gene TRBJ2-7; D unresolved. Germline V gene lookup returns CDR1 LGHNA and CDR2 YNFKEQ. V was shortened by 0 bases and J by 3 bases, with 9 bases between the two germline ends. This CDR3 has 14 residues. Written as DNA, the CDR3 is TGTGCCAGCAGCCAAGATTGGAATTTCTACGAGCAGTACTTC. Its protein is CASSQDWNFYEQYF.

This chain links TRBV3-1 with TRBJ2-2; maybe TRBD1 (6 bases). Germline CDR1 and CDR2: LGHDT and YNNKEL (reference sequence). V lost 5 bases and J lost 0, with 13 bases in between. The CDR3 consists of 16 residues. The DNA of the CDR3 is TGTGCCAGCAGCTTTCTGACAGGCCCGAACACCGGGGAGCTGTTTTTT. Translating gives CASSFLTGPNTGELFF.

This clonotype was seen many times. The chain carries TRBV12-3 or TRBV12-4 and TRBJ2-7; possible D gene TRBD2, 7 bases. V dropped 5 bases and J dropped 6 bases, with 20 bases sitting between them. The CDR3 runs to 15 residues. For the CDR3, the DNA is TGTGCCAGCAGTCGGTGGGGGGGCAATACGGGCGAGCAGTACTTC. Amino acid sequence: CASSRWGGNTGEQYF.

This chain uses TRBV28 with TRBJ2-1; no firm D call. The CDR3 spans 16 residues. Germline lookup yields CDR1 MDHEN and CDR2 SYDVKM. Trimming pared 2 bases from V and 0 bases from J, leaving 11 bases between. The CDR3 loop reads CASSLHSPSSYNEQFF. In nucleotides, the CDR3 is TGTGCCAGCAGTTTACATAGCCCCAGCTCCTACAATGAGCAGTTCTTC.

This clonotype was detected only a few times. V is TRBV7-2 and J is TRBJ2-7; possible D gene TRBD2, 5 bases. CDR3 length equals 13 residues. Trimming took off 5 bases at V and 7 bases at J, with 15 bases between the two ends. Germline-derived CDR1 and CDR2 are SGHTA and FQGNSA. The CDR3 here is CASSPVGWREQYF. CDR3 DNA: TGTGCCAGCAGCCCAGTGGGGTGGAGGGAGCAGTACTTC.

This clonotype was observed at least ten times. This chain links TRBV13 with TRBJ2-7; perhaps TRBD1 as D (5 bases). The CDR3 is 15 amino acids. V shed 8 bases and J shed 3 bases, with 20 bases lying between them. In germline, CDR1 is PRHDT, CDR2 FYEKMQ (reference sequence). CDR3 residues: CASRFLPFRDYEQYF. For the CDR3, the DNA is TGTGCCAGCCGTTTCTTGCCCTTCAGGGACTACGAGCAGTACTTC.

The DNA of the CDR3 is TGTGCCAGCAGCACGAGCGGGAGCTCCTACAATGAGCAGTTCTTC. Its translation is CASSTSGSSYNEQFF. V usage is TRBV27 and J usage is TRBJ2-1, with 8 nucleotides matching TRBD2. V shed 6 bases and J 0 bases; nucleotides not matched to a gene: 4. Germline-derived CDR1 and CDR2 are MNHEY and SMNVEV (reference sequence). This CDR3 comprises 15 residues.

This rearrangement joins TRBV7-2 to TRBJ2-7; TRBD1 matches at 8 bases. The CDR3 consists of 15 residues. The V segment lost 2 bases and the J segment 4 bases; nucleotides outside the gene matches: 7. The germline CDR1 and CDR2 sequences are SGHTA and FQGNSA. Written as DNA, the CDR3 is TGTGCCAGCAGCTTATCCTCAGGGGGCCCATACGAGCAGTACTTC. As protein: CASSLSSGGPYEQYF.

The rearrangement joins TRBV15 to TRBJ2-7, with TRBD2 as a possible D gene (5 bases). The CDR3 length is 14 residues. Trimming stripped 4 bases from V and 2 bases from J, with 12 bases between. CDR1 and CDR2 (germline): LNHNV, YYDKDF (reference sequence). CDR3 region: CATSTEGGPYEQYF. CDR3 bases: TGTGCCACCAGCACAGAGGGCGGACCCTACGAGCAGTACTTC.

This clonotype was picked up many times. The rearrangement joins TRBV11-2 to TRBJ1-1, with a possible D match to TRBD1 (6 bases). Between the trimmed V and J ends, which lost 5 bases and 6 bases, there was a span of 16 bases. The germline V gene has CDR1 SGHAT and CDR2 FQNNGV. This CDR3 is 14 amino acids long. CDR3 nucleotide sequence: TGTGCCAGCAGCACAGGGACGGCCAACGCTGAAGCTTTCTTT. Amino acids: CASSTGTANAEAFF.

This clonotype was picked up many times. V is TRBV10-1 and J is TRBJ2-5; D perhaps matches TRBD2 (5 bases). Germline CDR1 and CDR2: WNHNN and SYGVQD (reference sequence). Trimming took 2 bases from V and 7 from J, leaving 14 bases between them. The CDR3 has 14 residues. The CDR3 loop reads CASSEAGGMVTQYF. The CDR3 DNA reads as TGCGCCAGCAGTGAGGCGGGTGGGATGGTGACCCAGTACTTC.

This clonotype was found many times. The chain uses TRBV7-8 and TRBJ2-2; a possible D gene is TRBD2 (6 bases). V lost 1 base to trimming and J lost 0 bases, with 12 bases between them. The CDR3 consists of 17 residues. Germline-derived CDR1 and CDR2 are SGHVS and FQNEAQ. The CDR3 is CASSLVPGEPNTGELFF. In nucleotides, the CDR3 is TGTGCCAGCAGCTTAGTTCCGGGGGAACCGAACACCGGGGAGCTGTTTTTT.

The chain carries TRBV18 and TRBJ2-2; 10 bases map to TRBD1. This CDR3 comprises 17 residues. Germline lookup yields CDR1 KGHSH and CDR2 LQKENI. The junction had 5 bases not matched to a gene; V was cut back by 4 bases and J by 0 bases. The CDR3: CASSLAGTGANTGELFF. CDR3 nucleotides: TGTGCCAGCTCACTTGCCGGGACAGGGGCGAACACCGGGGAGCTGTTTTTT. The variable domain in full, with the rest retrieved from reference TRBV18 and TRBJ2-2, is NAGVMQNPRHLVRRRGQEARLRCSPMKGHSHVYWYRQLPEEGLKFMVYLQKENIIDESGMPKERFSAEFPKEGPSILRIQQVVRGDSAAYFCASSLAGTGANTGELFFGEGSRLTVL.

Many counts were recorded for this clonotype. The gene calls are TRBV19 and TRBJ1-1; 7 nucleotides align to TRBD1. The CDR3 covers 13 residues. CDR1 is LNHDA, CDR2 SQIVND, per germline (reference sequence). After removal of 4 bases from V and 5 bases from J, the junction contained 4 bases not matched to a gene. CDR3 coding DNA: TGTGCCAGTAGTACAGACAGGGAAACTGAAGCTTTCTTT. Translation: CASSTDRETEAFF. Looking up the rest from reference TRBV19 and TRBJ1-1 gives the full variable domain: DGGITQSPKYLFRKEGQNVTLSCEQNLNHDAMYWYRQDPGQGLRLIYYSQIVNDFQKGDIAEGYSVSREKKESFPLTVTSAQKNPTAFYLCASSTDRETEAFFGQGTRLTVV.

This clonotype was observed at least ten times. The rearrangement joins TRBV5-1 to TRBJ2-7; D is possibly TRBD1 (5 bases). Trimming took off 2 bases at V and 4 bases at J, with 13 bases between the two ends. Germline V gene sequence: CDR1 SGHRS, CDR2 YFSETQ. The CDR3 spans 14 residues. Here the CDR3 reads CASSFQARVYEQYF. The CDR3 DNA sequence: TGCGCCAGCAGCTTTCAGGCCAGGGTTTACGAGCAGTACTTC.

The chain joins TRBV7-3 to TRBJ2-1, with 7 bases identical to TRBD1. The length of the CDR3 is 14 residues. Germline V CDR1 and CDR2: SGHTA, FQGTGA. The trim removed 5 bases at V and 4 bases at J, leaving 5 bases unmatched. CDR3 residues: CASSPGQLYNEQFF. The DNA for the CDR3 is TGTGCCAGCAGCCCGGGACAGCTATACAATGAGCAGTTCTTC.

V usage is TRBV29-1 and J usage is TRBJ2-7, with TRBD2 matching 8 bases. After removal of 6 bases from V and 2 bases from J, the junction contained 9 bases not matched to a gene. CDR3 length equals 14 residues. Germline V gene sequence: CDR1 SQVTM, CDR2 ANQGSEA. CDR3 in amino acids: CSVYGGGITYEQYF. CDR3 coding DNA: TGCAGCGTCTACGGGGGGGGCATAACCTACGAGCAGTACTTC.

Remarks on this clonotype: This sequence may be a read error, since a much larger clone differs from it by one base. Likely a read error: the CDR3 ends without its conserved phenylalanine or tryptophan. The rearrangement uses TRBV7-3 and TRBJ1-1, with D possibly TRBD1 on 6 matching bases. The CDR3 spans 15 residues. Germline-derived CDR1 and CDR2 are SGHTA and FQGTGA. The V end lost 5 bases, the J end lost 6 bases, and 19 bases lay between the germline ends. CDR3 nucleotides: TGTGCCAGCAGCCCACCTAGACAGGCGAGGGCTGAAGCTTTCCTT. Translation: CASSPPRQARAEAFL.

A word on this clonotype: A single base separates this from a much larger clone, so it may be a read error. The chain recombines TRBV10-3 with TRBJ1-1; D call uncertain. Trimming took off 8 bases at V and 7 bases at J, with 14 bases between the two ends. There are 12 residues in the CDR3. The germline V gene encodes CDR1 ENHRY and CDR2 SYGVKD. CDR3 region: CAIETRRGEAFF. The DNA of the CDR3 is TGTGCCATCGAGACTCGGAGAGGTGAAGCTTTCTTT.

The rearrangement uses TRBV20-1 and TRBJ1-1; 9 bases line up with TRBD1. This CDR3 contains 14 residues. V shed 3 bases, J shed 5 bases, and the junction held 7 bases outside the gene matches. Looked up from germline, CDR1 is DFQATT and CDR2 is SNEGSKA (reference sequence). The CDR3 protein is CSASIAGQGTEAFF. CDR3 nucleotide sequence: TGCAGTGCTAGTATAGCGGGACAGGGAACTGAAGCTTTCTTT.